The 10 T cell receptor beta chains listed next were all sequenced from one sample in a study of cytotoxic CD8 clonotypes in ibrutinib-treated CLL. Some clones are missing from TCRdb's copy, which holds only in-frame ones; the method was immunoSEQ multiplex PCR. This sample has roughly 49,000 clones, with 75% to 90% found just once. Sequences were derived from PBMCs, sampled after 24 months of ibrutinib treatment. All receptors derive from a human donor with chronic lymphocytic leukemia.

The gene calls are TRBV10-3 and TRBJ2-2; D remains unclear. V lost 4 bases to trimming and J lost 4 bases, with 7 bases between them. The germline CDR1 and CDR2 sequences are ENHRY and SYGVKD. The CDR3 has 13 residues. The CDR3 spells CAISGSGTGELFF. The CDR3 coding sequence is TGTGCCATCAGTGGTTCTGGCACCGGGGAGCTGTTTTTT.

This clone was detected a few times. V usage is TRBV11-2 and J usage is TRBJ2-5; D may be TRBD2 (6 bases). The CDR3 is made up of 16 amino acids. Between the trimmed V and J ends, which lost 0 bases and 4 bases, there was a span of 15 bases. The germline V gene encodes CDR1 SGHAT and CDR2 FQNNGV. The CDR3 spells CASSLDSWGEAETQYF. The CDR3 DNA sequence: TGTGCCAGCAGCTTAGACTCTTGGGGGGAGGCAGAGACCCAGTACTTC.

In its sample, this clone was seen a few times. The chain has TRBV27 and TRBJ1-1, with no clear D. In germline, CDR1 is MNHEY, CDR2 SMNVEV (reference sequence). V dropped 2 bases and J dropped 3 bases, with 13 bases sitting between them. CDR3 size: 15 residues. This CDR3 reads CASSLGRVRDTEAFF. DNA for the CDR3: TGTGCCAGCAGTTTAGGGAGGGTTAGGGACACTGAAGCTTTCTTT.

Points on this clone: Mismatch with germline at one junction end may stem from a read error. The sample holds other DNA sequences that translate to the same CDR3. The chain employs TRBV10-3 and TRBJ1-5; possible D gene TRBD1, 6 bases. CDR1 is ENHRY, CDR2 SYGVKD, per germline. The CDR3 has 15 residues. This CDR3 reads CAISESGGAGQPQHF. CDR3 nucleotides: TGTGCCATTAGTGAGTCCGGGGGCGCAGGGCAGCCCCAGCATTTT.

The V gene is TRBV7-6, the J gene TRBJ2-1; D is perhaps TRBD2 (6 bases). CDR3 length equals 11 residues. Trimming shortened V by 5 bases and J by 7 bases, and 6 bases separated the two germline ends. CDR1 is SGHVS, CDR2 FNYEAQ, per germline. Written as DNA, the CDR3 is TGTGCCAGCAGCGGGGGGAATGAGCAGTTCTTC. Translation gives CASSGGNEQFF. Full variable domain (missing parts from reference TRBV7-6 and TRBJ2-1): GAGVSQSPRYKVTKRGQDVALRCDPISGHVSLYWYRQALGQGPEFLTYFNYEAQQDKSGLPNDRFSAERPEGSISTLTIQRTEQRDSAMYRCASSGGNEQFFGPGTRLTVL.

V is TRBV30 and J is TRBJ2-1; D remains ambiguous. The CDR3 totals 13 residues. In germline, CDR1 is GTSNPN, CDR2 SVGIG (reference sequence). V lost 4 bases and J lost 9, with 16 bases in between. The CDR3 protein is CAWTRQQRIEQFF. CDR3 sequence (DNA): TGTGCCTGGACCCGGCAGCAAAGGATTGAGCAGTTCTTC. Filled out from reference TRBV30 and TRBJ2-1, the complete variable domain reads SQTIHQWPATLVQPVGSPLSLECTVEGTSNPNLYWYRQAAGRGLQLLFYSVGIGQISSEVPQNLSASRPQDRQFILSSKKLLLSDSGFYLCAWTRQQRIEQFFGPGTRLTVL.

DNA for the CDR3: TGCGCCAGCAGCCAAGATCAGGTCGGGCAGACCTTGGGGGGTGAAAAACTGTTTTTT. It translates to CASSQDQVGQTLGGEKLFF. The chain recombines TRBV4-1 with TRBJ1-4, with a tentative D call TRBD1 (5 bases). The CDR3 runs 19 residues. V was pared by 0 bases and J by 7 bases, with 24 bases between. CDR1 is MGHRA and CDR2 is YSYEKL in the germline V gene.

A word on this clone: In the same sample, other DNA sequences code for this CDR3. The chain employs TRBV4-1 and TRBJ1-2, with 7 positions matching TRBD1. CDR3 length: 13 residues. Germline V lookup: CDR1 MGHRA, CDR2 YSYEKL. J was trimmed by 2 bases and V by 4 bases; bases with no gene match: 1. CDR3 amino acids: CASSPDRNYGYTF. The CDR3 DNA sequence: TGCGCCAGCAGCCCGGACAGGAACTATGGCTACACCTTC.

V gene TRBV4-3 combines with J gene TRBJ2-1; possibly TRBD1 or TRBD2 for D (5 bases each). The V end was cut by 0 bases, the J end by 5 bases, with 23 bases between. This CDR3 comprises 19 residues. Germline V gives CDR1 LGHNA, CDR2 YSLEER. In DNA, the CDR3 is TGCGCCAGCAGCCAAGATCTTACGGCCAGTTGGGGGATTCACAATGAGCAGTTCTTC. Amino acid sequence: CASSQDLTASWGIHNEQFF.

This clone came up a few times. The genes are TRBV6-1 and TRBJ2-2; 12 bases line up with TRBD2. CDR1 MNHNS and CDR2 SASEGT come from the germline V gene. This CDR3 region has 14 residues. With V trimmed by 10 bases and J by 6 bases, 6 bases remained unmatched. CDR3 nucleotide sequence: TGTGCCACCACGGGACTAGCGGGCGCCGGGGAGCTGTTTTTT. Protein sequence: CATTGLAGAGELFF.